This T cell receptor (beta chain) was sequenced during a study of response to subunit inactivated influenza vaccine (dated by TCRdb to 2016 to 2019). Regarding the complete study: To follow how T cells responded to a trivalent subunit inactivated influenza vaccine, the researchers relied on deep quantitative profiling of the T cell receptor repertoire.

The library was built by means of RT-PCR. Reads for this sample came from an Illumina HiSeq 2500. In TCRdb, the public reads were trimmed at Q25 with fastp and aligned with MiXCR, with productive beta chains retained. Rows matching on CDR3 protein sequence are summarized as one entry with the most common DNA and genes. Here the sample has 500,000 to 600,000 distinct CDR3 sequences; 12% to 15% occur a single time. Of the sample, around 10% is held by the ten largest clones. Overall study outcomes, separate from this receptor: The authors proposed that each seasonal influenza vaccination may bring in only a limited number of new T cells.

Regarding this clonotype: What this receptor recognizes is not known. The input lacks base qualities; no much larger clone sits a single base away.

V is clipped by 4 bases and J by 2 bases, and the sequence between their germline boundaries is 14 bases long. Via the germline V gene, CDR1 is MNHEY and CDR2 SVGAGI. There are 16 amino acids in the CDR3, from cysteine to phenylalanine inclusive. The read is trimmed to its CDR3 DNA, 48 bases read in frame from base 1. This receptor was obtained from a man between 50 and 59 years old who received an inactivated influenza vaccine. Donor details come from another sample of the same person, matched by shared clones. Sequenced material: PBMCs from blood, taken approximately 12 days after vaccination. The rearranged segments are TRBV6-5 and TRBJ2-2; 7 matching bases give a weak D call of TRBD1. DNA sequence: TGTGCCAGCAGTTCCCCCCAGGGGGGAAACACCGGGGAGCTGTTTTTT. The translation is CASSSPQGGNTGELFF.